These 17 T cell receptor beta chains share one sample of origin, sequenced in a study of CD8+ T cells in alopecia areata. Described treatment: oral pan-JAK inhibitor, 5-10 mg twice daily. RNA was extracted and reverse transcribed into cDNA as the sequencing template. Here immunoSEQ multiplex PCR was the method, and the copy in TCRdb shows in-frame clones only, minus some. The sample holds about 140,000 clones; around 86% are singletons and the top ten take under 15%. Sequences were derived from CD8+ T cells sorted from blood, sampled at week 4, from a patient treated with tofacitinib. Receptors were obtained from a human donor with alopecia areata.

CDR3 DNA sequence: TGTGCCAGTTCACACGGCGGGGAGCTGTTTTTT. It yields the protein CASSHGGELFF. The chain uses TRBV19 and TRBJ2-2; D ambiguous. Trimming took off 8 bases at V and 7 bases at J, with 8 bases between the two ends. The CDR3 extends over 11 amino acids. Looked up from germline, CDR1 is LNHDA and CDR2 is SQIVND (reference sequence).

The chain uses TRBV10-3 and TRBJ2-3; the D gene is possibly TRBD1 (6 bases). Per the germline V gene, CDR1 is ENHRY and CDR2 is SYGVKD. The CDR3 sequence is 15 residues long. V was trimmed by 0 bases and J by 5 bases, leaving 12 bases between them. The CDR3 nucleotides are TGTGCCATCAGTGAGTCGTGGGGGCTCGGAGATACGCAGTATTTT. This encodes CAISESWGLGDTQYF.

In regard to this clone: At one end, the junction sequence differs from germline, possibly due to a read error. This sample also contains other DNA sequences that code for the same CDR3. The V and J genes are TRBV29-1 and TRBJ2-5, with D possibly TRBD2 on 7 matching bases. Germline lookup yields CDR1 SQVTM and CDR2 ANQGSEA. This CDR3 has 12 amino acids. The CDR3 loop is CSVEGGEETQYF. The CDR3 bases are TGCAGCGTAGAAGGGGGGGAAGAGACCCAGTACTTC.

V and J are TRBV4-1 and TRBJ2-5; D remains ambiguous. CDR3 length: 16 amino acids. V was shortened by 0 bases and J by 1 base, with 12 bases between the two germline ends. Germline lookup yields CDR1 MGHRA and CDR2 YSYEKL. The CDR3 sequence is CASSQDPYGSQETQYF. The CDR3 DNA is TGCGCCAGCAGCCAAGATCCCTACGGTTCCCAAGAGACCCAGTACTTC.

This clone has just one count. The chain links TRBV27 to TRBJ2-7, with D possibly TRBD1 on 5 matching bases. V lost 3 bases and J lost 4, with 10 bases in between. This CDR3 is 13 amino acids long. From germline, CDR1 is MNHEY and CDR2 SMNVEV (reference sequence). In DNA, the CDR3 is TGTGCCAGCAGTTTGGCCAGGGCGTACGAGCAGTACTTC. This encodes CASSLARAYEQYF.

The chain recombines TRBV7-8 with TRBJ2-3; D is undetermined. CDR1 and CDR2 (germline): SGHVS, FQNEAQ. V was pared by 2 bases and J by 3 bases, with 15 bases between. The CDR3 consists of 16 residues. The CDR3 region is CASSLPAQQITDTQYF. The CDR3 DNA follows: TGTGCCAGCAGCTTACCGGCGCAGCAAATAACAGATACGCAGTATTTT.

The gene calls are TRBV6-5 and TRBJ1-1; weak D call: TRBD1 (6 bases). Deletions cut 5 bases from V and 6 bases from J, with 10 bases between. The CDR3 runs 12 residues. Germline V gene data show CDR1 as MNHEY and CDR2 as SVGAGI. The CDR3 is CASSPGGAEAFF. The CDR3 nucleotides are TGTGCCAGCAGTCCCGGGGGCGCTGAAGCTTTCTTT.

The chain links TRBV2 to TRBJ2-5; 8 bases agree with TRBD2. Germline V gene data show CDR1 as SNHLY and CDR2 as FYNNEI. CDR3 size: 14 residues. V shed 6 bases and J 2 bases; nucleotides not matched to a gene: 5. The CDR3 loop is CASSRLASQETQYF. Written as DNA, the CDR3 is TGTGCCAGCAGCAGACTAGCGAGTCAAGAGACCCAGTACTTC.

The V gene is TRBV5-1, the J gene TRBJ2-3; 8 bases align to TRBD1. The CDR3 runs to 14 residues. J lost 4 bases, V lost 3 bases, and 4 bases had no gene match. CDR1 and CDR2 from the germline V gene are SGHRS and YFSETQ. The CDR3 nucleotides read TGCGCCAGCAGCTCCGGACAGGGCCCAGATACGCAGTATTTT. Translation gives CASSSGQGPDTQYF.

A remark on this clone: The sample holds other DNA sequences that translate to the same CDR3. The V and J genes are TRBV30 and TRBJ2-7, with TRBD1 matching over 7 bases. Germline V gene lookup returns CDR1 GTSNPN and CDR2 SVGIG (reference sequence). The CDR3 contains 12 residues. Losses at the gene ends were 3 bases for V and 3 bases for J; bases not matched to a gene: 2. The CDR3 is CAWSRDSYEQYF. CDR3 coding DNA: TGTGCCTGGAGCCGGGACAGCTACGAGCAGTACTTC.

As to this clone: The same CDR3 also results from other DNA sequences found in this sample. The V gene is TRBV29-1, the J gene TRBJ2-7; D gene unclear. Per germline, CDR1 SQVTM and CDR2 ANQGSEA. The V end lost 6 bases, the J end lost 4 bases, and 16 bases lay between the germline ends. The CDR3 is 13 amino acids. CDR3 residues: CSVVNPSRYEQYF. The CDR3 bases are TGCAGCGTCGTCAACCCCAGTCGTTACGAGCAGTACTTC.

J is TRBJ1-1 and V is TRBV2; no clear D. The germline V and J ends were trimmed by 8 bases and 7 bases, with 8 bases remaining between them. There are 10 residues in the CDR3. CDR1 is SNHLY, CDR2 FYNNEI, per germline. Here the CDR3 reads CASFVREAFF. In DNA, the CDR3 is TGTGCCAGCTTTGTGCGTGAAGCTTTCTTT.

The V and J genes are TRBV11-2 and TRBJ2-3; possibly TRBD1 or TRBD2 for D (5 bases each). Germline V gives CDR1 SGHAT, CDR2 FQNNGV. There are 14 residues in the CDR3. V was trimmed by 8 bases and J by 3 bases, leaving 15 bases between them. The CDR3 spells CASCHLGETDTQYF. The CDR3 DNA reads TGTGCCAGCTGCCATTTGGGGGAGACAGATACGCAGTATTTT.

In nucleotides, the CDR3 is TGTGCCAGCAGTTACAATGACCCATTACGGGGCAATGAGCAGTTCTTC. Its protein is CASSYNDPLRGNEQFF. This sequence joins TRBV6-5 and TRBJ2-1, with D perhaps matching TRBD2 (5 bases). Germline V gene sequence: CDR1 MNHEY, CDR2 SVGAGI. With 2 bases removed from V and 6 bases from J, the gap between germline ends came to 17 bases. The CDR3 sequence is 16 residues long.

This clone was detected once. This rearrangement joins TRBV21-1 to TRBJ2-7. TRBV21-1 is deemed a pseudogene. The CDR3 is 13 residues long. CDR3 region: CASLAGTNYEQYF. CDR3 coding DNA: TGTGCCAGCCTGGCAGGGACCAACTACGAGCAGTACTTC.

CDR3 residues: CASSQGWEPQHF. The CDR3 nucleotides read TGTGCCAGCAGTCAGGGGTGGGAGCCCCAGCATTTT. The chain employs TRBV27 and TRBJ1-5, with a weak D call TRBD1 (6 bases). V dropped 5 bases and J dropped 8 bases, with 10 bases sitting between them. CDR3 length equals 12 residues. CDR1 is MNHEY and CDR2 is SMNVEV in the germline V gene (reference sequence).

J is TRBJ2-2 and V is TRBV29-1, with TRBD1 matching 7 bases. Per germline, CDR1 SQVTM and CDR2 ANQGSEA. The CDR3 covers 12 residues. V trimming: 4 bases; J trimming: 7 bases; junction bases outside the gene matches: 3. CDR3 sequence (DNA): TGCAGCGTTGCCGACAGGGTCGGGGAGCTGTTTTTT. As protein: CSVADRVGELFF.